This T cell receptor beta chain was sequenced during a study of cytomegalovirus exposure and HLA in healthy donors (dated by TCRdb to about 2017). In the study overall: According to an earlier analysis of 550 to 700 of the donors, about 190 million T cells yielded 90 million to 130 million unique TCR beta sequences and about 300 Gb of sequence data. Rather than drawing on any new phenotypic data, the later analysis identified candidate immune exposures from TCR beta sequences and the way those sequences occurred across donors. Typing coverage varied by locus: roughly 629-640 donors for A, B, C, DRB1 and DQB1; approximately 500 for DQA1; more than 600 for DPA1; approximately 490 for DPB1. Donor age, sex, ethnicity and CMV serostatus were compiled alongside the repertoire data. Roughly 300 gigabases of sequencing data and around 80 million unique TCR sequences made up an early release that covered nearly 650 HLA-typed donors. Class I and class II HLA loci were covered by the typing at four-digit resolution. To study patterns of TCR occurrence, a later analysis re-analyzed previously published TCR beta repertoires from more than 550 donors and added high-resolution HLA genotyping. Genome-wide SNP genotypes for about three fifths of the 666 donors were used in a later genetic analysis, which treated that subset as a discovery cohort. To predict cytomegalovirus infection status, the study brought together high-throughput TCR immunosequencing, statistical association of individual TCRs with disease status, and machine learning. Across around 400 genotyped donors of the cohort, an average of approximately 240,000 unique TCR beta nucleotide sequences per donor were sequenced, and roughly a sixth of those sequences were non-productive. The aim of the study was to test whether cataloging public T cell receptors could identify signatures of past pathogen exposure. A handful of DR-DQ haplotypes were handled as single units for association and clustering because linkage in the cohort was strong. Along with the roughly 710-subject first cohort, a separate validation cohort of over a hundred different subjects was used. An earlier analysis of several hundred of the donors applied high-throughput TCR beta sequencing to assess whether each TCR beta V gene segment acted as functional or pseudogenic. The study profiled the T cell repertoires of 550 to 700 subjects by immunosequencing and related them to cytomegalovirus serostatus. Of the 300 to 500 genotyped donors, 65% to 90% were placed in the genetic ancestry cluster associated with self-reported Caucasian donors. Every repertoire in the discovery cohort had been generated on one and the same sequencing platform. Overall study outcomes, separate from this receptor: A later analysis reported that several top co-occurrence clusters appeared linked to parvovirus B19, influenza, CMV and Epstein-Barr virus. A later analysis found that most CMV-associated TCR beta chains appeared HLA-restricted, with HLA associations seemingly driven largely by CMV exposure. A later genetic analysis associated a missense DCLRE1C variant with V-gene and J-gene trimming of TCR beta chains, and an independent cohort replicated the association. The study listed 164 TCR beta chains as associated with cytomegalovirus. In a later analysis, HLA-associated TCR beta chains were found to be more clonally expanded and to have lower generation probabilities than equally common non-associated chains. While some public TCRs were present in many individuals, most TCR sequences turned up only very rarely across donors. At a false discovery rate of 0.05, a later analysis linked 16,951 TCR beta sequences to specific HLA alleles. Linkage disequilibrium might explain the correlated functional status among segregating V segments, but an unknown experimental factor could not be ruled out. Because HLA typing was unavailable for some donors at each locus, only the typed subset was used in association tests. Some IMGT-functional V segments, including TRBV6-2 and TRBV6-3, could not be told apart with the 87-base-pair reads, so those segments were excluded. Strong co-occurrence of HLA alleles, especially DR and DQ, made assigning TCR associations to individual alleles difficult. A further reported finding was that TCR beta sequences accurately predicted the HLA-A and HLA-B alleles for most subjects in the first cohort. In an earlier analysis of a few hundred of the donors, most TCR beta V segments were observed in productive rearrangements about 87% or about 30% of the time, broadly matching IMGT annotations. In vitro tests confirmed that a few of the cytomegalovirus-associated TCR beta chains recognize cytomegalovirus antigens. CMV serostatus was the only immune exposure information available for the cohort. The classifier was reported to diagnose cytomegalovirus status with high specificity and sensitivity in both the original and validation cohorts. This cohort had only TCR beta chains sequenced, and the lack of alpha or paired-chain data limited which features could be detected. Over 15 rarely observed V segments, including chromosome 9 orphons, were excluded from the earlier analysis of approximately 500 of the donors because counts were too low. In a later analysis, TCR association rates were found to vary across HLA loci, with the most associated TCRs seen for DRB1 alleles and the fewest for HLA-C alleles. Roughly uniform sequencing depth across donors was assumed in presence/absence analyses, although this assumption may not hold. The sequencing pipeline was judged likely to have produced a cluster of highly shared sequence variants as a technical artifact. The authors suggested that the approach could potentially be extended to other disease states and immunological phenotypes. A later genetic analysis reported fewer N-insertions in productive TCRs among donors in an Asian-associated ancestry cluster than the roughly 700-donor mean.

Library generation was performed with the immunoSEQ multiplex PCR assay. A mixture of 60 forward primers for TCR Vbeta segments and 13 reverse primers for TCR Jbeta segments was used in the multiplex PCR. The CDR3 region of rearranged TCR beta genes was amplified from genomic DNA by a multiplex PCR assay. Amplified TCR beta libraries were sequenced as 87-base-pair reads on the Illumina HiSeq System. In the original analysis: Across the 500 to 750 repertoires, a later analysis counted 60 million to 90 million unique TCR beta chains, approximately 10 million of which were shared by at least two donors. Raw reads were error-corrected and collapsed into unique sequences by a nearest-neighbor algorithm in which closely related sequences were merged to remove PCR and sequencing errors. V, D and J gene segments were assigned by aligning CDR3 sequences to IMGT reference sequences. For a sequence to be retained, a match of at least six nucleotides was required to both a V gene segment and a J gene segment. Rearrangements were called productive when the CDR3 lacked stop codons and stayed in frame with V and J; all others were non-productive. Following IMGT convention, CDR3 was defined as the stretch from the second conserved V-encoded cysteine to the conserved J-encoded phenylalanine. In an earlier analysis of more than 550 of the donors, sequences lacking an unambiguous match to a single V gene segment were excluded. In an earlier analysis of some 590 of the donors, a V segment was called functional when productive rearrangements were above 56.7%, and segregating when the standard deviation between donors exceeded 5%. A statistical classification framework was developed to diagnose cytomegalovirus status using the catalog of TCR beta chain sequences. In a later analysis, TCR nucleotide sequences were compared against IMGT/GENE-DB human TR gene sequences so that V and J genes could be assigned. In a later analysis, CDR3 sequences and most-parsimonious VDJ recombination scenarios were assigned using the TCRdist pipeline. A later analysis defined each TCR beta chain by its CDR3 amino acid sequence plus V-gene family, and excluded reads lacking a unique V-gene family. To address suspected cross-contamination and a sequencing artifact, a later analysis removed a few hundred highly shared, low-generation-probability nucleotide sequences. For each public chain, a later analysis derived a clonal expansion index from normalized ranks of inferred template counts within each repertoire. Generation probabilities in a later analysis came from a VDJ recombination model fitted to out-of-frame rearrangements, and those results were checked against IGoR. In a later analysis, hypergeometric tests were used to score TCR-TCR, TCR-HLA and TCR-CMV co-occurrence, with a repertoire-size bias correction applied to TCR pairs. In a later analysis, false discovery rates were estimated by permuting HLA or CMV assignments 20 times. In a later analysis, co-occurring TCRs were grouped using DBSCAN, and TCRdist sequence similarity was added for clustering within HLA-allele-positive subsets. Repertoires with fewer than 30,000 or more than 120,000 public chains were left out of co-occurrence clustering, as were roughly five repertoires with anomalous nucleotide sharing. The table was pulled from immuneACCESS by TCRdb, which kept in-frame rearrangements only. Such tables lose some clones; where checked, under half of the loss comes from unresolved V genes, and the rest has no known cause. The DNA was the basis for D and trimming; V, J and clone size are from that table. A total of 150,000 to 200,000 clones appear in this sample, approximately 82% of them only once. Of the sample, around 4.9% falls within the top ten clones.

The sample holds one count of this clone. Its specific antigen is unknown. No base quality information exists; no much larger clone differs at one position. The germline V gene sets CDR1 to SGHTA and CDR2 to FQGNSA. Reading from cysteine to phenylalanine, the CDR3 counts 15 amino acids. CDR3 DNA is the only sequence kept; it has 45 bases, read in frame from the first base. V trim: 7 bases; J trim: 5 bases; unmatched bases: 13. In total, fewer than 750 healthy bone marrow donors made up the cohort. Cohort members were all nominally healthy when sampled, although unrecorded immune exposures were likely present. The donor was CMV seronegative and belonged to the group of more than 300 seronegative cohort members. A peripheral blood sample was collected from each donor, and TCR beta sequencing was performed on peripheral blood mononuclear cells. Genomic DNA was extracted from the blood cell samples with the Qiagen DNeasy Blood Extraction Kit.

The chain links TRBV7-2 with TRBJ2-5, and 7 junctional nucleotides match TRBD2. The sequence was obtained from a male donor in good health and CMV-seronegative. The sample consisted of PBMCs. The bases are TGTGCCAGCACGACTCCCGGGTGGCGGGAGGAGACCCAGTACTTC. Translated, it gives CASTTPGWREETQYF.